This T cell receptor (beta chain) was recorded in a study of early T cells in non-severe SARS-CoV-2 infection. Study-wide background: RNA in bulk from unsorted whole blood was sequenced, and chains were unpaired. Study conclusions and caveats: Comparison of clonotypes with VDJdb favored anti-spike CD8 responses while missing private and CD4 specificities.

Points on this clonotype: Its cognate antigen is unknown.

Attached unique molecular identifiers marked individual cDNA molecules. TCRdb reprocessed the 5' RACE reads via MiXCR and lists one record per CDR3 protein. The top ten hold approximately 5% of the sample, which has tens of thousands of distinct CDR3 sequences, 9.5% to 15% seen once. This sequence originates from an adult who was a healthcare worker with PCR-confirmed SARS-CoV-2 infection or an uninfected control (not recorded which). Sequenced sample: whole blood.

CDR3 nucleotides: TGCAGCGCCGAACTAGCGGGAGGGCCCCGCGGGCAGTACTTC. Translating gives CSAELAGGPRGQYF. The rearrangement links TRBV29-1 to TRBJ2-7; 13 nucleotides align to TRBD2. Germline CDR1 SQVTM, CDR2 ANQGSEA. The trim removed 7 bases at V and 9 bases at J, leaving 12 bases unmatched. The CDR3 is made up of 14 amino acids.